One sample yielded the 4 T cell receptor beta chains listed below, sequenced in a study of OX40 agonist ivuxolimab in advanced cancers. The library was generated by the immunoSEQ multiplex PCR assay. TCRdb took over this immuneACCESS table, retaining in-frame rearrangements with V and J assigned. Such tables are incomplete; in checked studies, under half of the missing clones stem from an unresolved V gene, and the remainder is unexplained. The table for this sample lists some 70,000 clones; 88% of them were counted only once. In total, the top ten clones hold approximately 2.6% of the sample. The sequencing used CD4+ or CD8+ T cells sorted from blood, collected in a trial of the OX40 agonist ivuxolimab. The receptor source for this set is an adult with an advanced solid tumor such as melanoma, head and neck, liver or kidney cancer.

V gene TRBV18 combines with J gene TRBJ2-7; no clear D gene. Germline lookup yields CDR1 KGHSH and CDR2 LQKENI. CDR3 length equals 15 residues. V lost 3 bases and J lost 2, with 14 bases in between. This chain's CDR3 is CASSPTRSAAYEQYF. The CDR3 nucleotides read TGTGCCAGCTCACCGACAAGGTCGGCGGCCTACGAGCAGTACTTC.

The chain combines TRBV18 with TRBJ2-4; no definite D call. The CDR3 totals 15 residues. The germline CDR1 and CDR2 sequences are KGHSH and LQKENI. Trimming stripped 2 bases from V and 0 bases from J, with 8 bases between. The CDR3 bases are TGTGCCAGCTCACCAGCAGATCTAGCCAAAAACATTCAGTACTTC. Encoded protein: CASSPADLAKNIQYF.

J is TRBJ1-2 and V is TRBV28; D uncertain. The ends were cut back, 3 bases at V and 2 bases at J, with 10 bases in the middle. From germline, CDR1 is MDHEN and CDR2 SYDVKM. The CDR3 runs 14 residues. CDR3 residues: CASSLGRENYGYTF. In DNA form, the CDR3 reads TGTGCCAGCAGTTTGGGCCGGGAGAACTATGGCTACACCTTC.

The CDR3: CASSPGKGRSPGANVLTF. In nucleotides, the CDR3 is TGTGCCAGCTCACCAGGTAAGGGCAGAAGCCCTGGGGCCAACGTCCTGACTTTC. The chain uses TRBV18 and TRBJ2-6; no reliable D call. This CDR3 spans 18 amino acids. CDR1 and CDR2 (germline): KGHSH, LQKENI. Trimming left V 2 bases short and J 2 bases short, with 16 bases between.